The sample holds one count of the clone carrying this TCR beta chain. The antigen remains undetermined. The CDR3 is made up of 16 amino acids. The germline gives CDR1 SGHTA, CDR2 FQGTGA. Trimming cost V 5 bases and J 1 base; bases outside gene matches: 6. Sample-barcoded 5' priming and a J-beta primer mix drove a second PCR of about 7 to 11 cycles. Via MiXCR, TCRdb re-called the 5' RACE reads, giving one row per CDR3 protein. This sample has fewer than 1,000,000 distinct CDR3 sequences, with about 47% found just once. The sample is drawn from a study of blood T cells in healthy people across ages. Study-wide background: Template switching retrieved approximately one barcoded beta molecule for each two T cells. Study results and limitations: TCR beta diversity, measured per million T cells, fell in a roughly linear way with age. Possibly, changes in expanded clonotypes were confounded because donor CMV status was unknown. The unsorted PBMCs prevented any conclusive comparison of naive versus antigen-experienced cells.

This chain links TRBV7-3 with TRBJ2-3; TRBD2 aligns across 10 bases. Sequenced sample: blood. The TCR sequence derives from a man older than 75 in good health. The CDR3 nucleotides read TGTGCCAGCAGCATCGGTACTAGCGGGGGCACAGATACGCAGTATTTT. Residues: CASSIGTSGGTDTQYF.